Following are 8 T cell receptor beta chains from one sample sequenced in a study of control samples from healthy donors and cancer patients (dated by TCRdb to the early 2020s). The library relied on the immunoSEQ multiplex PCR assay. TCRdb provides this immuneACCESS table in a form limited to in-frame rearrangements. Some clones are lacking; in checked studies, under half of them reflect an unresolved V gene, and why the rest are absent is not known. The sample profile shows about 160,000 clones; 85% to 95% of them were found once. Clones ranked in the top ten supply around 9.3% of the sample. The sequencing input was blood. Receptors originate from a woman aged 40 to 50 in good health.

The J gene is TRBJ2-4, the V gene TRBV7-6; a possible D gene is TRBD1 (5 bases). V was clipped by 1 base and J by 7 bases, with 14 bases between them. Germline assignment: CDR1 SGHVS and CDR2 FNYEAQ. The CDR3 runs to 15 residues. As DNA, the CDR3 is TGTGCCAGCAGCTTAGGGTCCGACCCAGGGAACATTCAGTACTTC. This gives the protein CASSLGSDPGNIQYF.

This rearrangement joins TRBV13 to TRBJ2-1; weak D call: TRBD2 (6 bases). The germline V gene encodes CDR1 PRHDT and CDR2 FYEKMQ (reference sequence). The V end was cut by 2 bases, the J end by 3 bases, with 17 bases between. The CDR3 is 17 residues long. The CDR3 coding sequence is TGTGCCAGCAGCTTATGGGCGGGGCCCATATACTACAATGAGCAGTTCTTC. This encodes CASSLWAGPIYYNEQFF.

This chain joins TRBV5-6 and TRBJ2-3; 7 bases match TRBD2. The CDR3 covers 17 residues. Germline values: CDR1 SGHDT, CDR2 YYEEEE. J gave up 2 bases and V 1 base, and 10 bases lay outside the gene matches. CDR3 coding DNA: TGTGCCAGCAGCTTGTATGGGCTAGCGGATCACACAGATACGCAGTATTTT. It yields the protein CASSLYGLADHTDTQYF.

In DNA, the CDR3 is TGTGCCAGCAGCTTAGAGGTTGGACCCGGGGAGCTGTTTTTT. Amino acids: CASSLEVGPGELFF. The chain is built from TRBV11-2 and TRBJ2-2; no clear D gene. The CDR3 totals 14 residues. CDR1 and CDR2 (germline): SGHAT, FQNNGV. V was pared by 0 bases and J by 6 bases, with 8 bases between.

V gene TRBV7-2 combines with J gene TRBJ1-2; 9 bases are shared with TRBD1. This CDR3 contains 14 residues. V lost 4 bases, J lost 6 bases, and 6 bases stayed unmatched. CDR1 SGHTA and CDR2 FQGNSA come from the germline V gene. The CDR3 DNA sequence: TGTGCCAGCAGCTCCCTTTACAGGGGGCATGGCTACACCTTC. As protein: CASSSLYRGHGYTF.

This chain links TRBV5-5 with TRBJ1-4; 8 nucleotides agree with TRBD1. Germline values: CDR1 SGHKS, CDR2 YYEKEE (reference sequence). Trimming cost V 5 bases and J 7 bases; bases outside gene matches: 7. The CDR3 sequence is 14 residues long. The CDR3 sequence is CASRPTGVPEKLFF. For the CDR3, the DNA is TGTGCCAGCAGGCCGACAGGGGTTCCTGAAAAACTGTTTTTT.

Only one count was recorded for this clone. The chain carries TRBV6-5 and TRBJ1-2, with D possibly matching TRBD1 (5 bases). Germline CDR1 reads MNHEY; CDR2 reads SVGAGI. The V and J ends lost 2 bases and 8 bases respectively, with 9 bases between them. This CDR3 has 12 amino acids. CDR3 DNA sequence: TGTGCCAGCAGTTACGGGGGTGGAGGCTACACCTTC. Its translation is CASSYGGGGYTF.

The chain recombines TRBV6-2 or TRBV6-3 with TRBJ2-2, with a weak D call TRBD1 (7 bases). The germline V gene encodes CDR1 MNHEY and CDR2 SVGEGT. The germline V and J ends were trimmed by 1 base and 7 bases, with 13 bases remaining between them. The CDR3 contains 15 residues. For the CDR3, the DNA is TGTGCCAGCAGTTACTTGACAGGGAGGTTCGGGGAGCTGTTTTTT. It specifies CASSYLTGRFGELFF.